The rows below give T cell receptor beta chains drawn from one sample of a study of T cells in Graves' hyperthyroidism and ophthalmopathy. Via MiXCR, TCRdb re-called the multiplex PCR reads, giving one row per CDR3 protein. The sample carries about 620,000 distinct CDR3 sequences, about 16% recorded once. The sample consisted of blood. The receptors originated from a woman under 40 with Graves' hyperthyroidism. The CDR3 runs from the conserved cysteine through the conserved F or W. Clone size, where shown, is once, few, many, or a class for clones that have expanded.

CDR3 protein: CASSSAGPSYEQYF
CDR3 length: 14
clone size: many
V gene: TRBV7-2

CDR3 protein: CASGFGTGDGYTF
CDR3 length: 13
clone size: few
V gene: TRBV12-5

CDR3 protein: CAPMRPAGEKDTQYF
CDR3 length: 15
clone size: many
V gene: TRBV10-3

CDR3 protein: CASSLFAGGVEQFF
CDR3 length: 14
clone size: many
V gene: TRBV5-1

CDR3 protein: CASSFYQGGSTEAFF
CDR3 length: 15
clone size: many
V gene: TRBV11-2

CDR3 protein: CASSLAGEVYEQYF
CDR3 length: 14
clone size: many
V gene: TRBV27

CDR3 protein: CSARALANTGELFF
CDR3 length: 14
clone size: many
V gene: TRBV20-1

CDR3 protein: CASSRDRGTDTQYF
CDR3 length: 14
clone size: many
V gene: TRBV5-1

CDR3 protein: CASSQDGRPAYNEQFF
CDR3 length: 16
clone size: .
V gene: TRBV4-1

CDR3 protein: CSVEDTGGGGERQYF
CDR3 length: 15
clone size: .
V gene: TRBV29-1

CDR3 protein: CASSHFGVYYEQYF
CDR3 length: 14
clone size: many
V gene: TRBV3-1

CDR3 protein: CASRQSSTGELFF
CDR3 length: 13
clone size: many
V gene: TRBV12-5

CDR3 protein: CSVAKLAGVLIEQYF
CDR3 length: 15
clone size: .
V gene: TRBV29-1

CDR3 protein: CASSPPSGNSNQPQHF
CDR3 length: 16
clone size: few
V gene: TRBV18

CDR3 protein: CASSQGSGGTYEQYF
CDR3 length: 15
clone size: many
V gene: TRBV3-1

CDR3 protein: CSAAGGGAYEQYF
CDR3 length: 13
clone size: few
V gene: TRBV20-1

CDR3 protein: CATSPDRANSPLHF
CDR3 length: 14
clone size: few
V gene: TRBV15

CDR3 protein: CASRRDGMNTEAFF
CDR3 length: 14
clone size: many
V gene: TRBV7-9

CDR3 protein: CASSLSETYEQYF
CDR3 length: 13
clone size: many
V gene: TRBV28

CDR3 protein: CASSLAGVAYNEQFF
CDR3 length: 15
clone size: many
V gene: TRBV6-1

CDR3 protein: CASTQASSYGYTF
CDR3 length: 13
clone size: few
V gene: TRBV4-2

CDR3 protein: CATSDGGTDTQYF
CDR3 length: 13
clone size: few
V gene: TRBV24-1

CDR3 protein: CASTERGAGELFF
CDR3 length: 13
clone size: many
V gene: TRBV6-1

CDR3 protein: CASSYLSGGPYEQYF
CDR3 length: 15
clone size: many
V gene: TRBV28

CDR3 protein: CASRVSTGPVGGYTF
CDR3 length: 15
clone size: .
V gene: TRBV6-1

CDR3 protein: CASSGQGLNTEAFF
CDR3 length: 14
clone size: .
V gene: TRBV18

CDR3 protein: CASSYSRPTGTGDEQYF
CDR3 length: 17
clone size: many
V gene: TRBV6-6

CDR3 protein: CSAINIRNEKLFF
CDR3 length: 13
clone size: .
V gene: TRBV20-1

CDR3 protein: CASSLDFAGEITDTQYF
CDR3 length: 17
clone size: many
V gene: TRBV11-2

CDR3 protein: CASSLAPDHYNEQFF
CDR3 length: 15
clone size: .
V gene: TRBV28

CDR3 protein: CASNKDSSYEQYF
CDR3 length: 13
clone size: .
V gene: TRBV5-1

CDR3 protein: CASSWTSGQETQYF
CDR3 length: 14
clone size: many
V gene: TRBV12-3/TRBV12-4

CDR3 protein: CAWSPDRANGYTF
CDR3 length: 13
clone size: few
V gene: TRBV30

CDR3 protein: CASSKPFGRAKPGNTIYF
CDR3 length: 18
clone size: many
V gene: TRBV7-2

CDR3 protein: CASSLDGTVSIEQFF
CDR3 length: 15
clone size: many
V gene: TRBV7-2

CDR3 protein: CASSYGIRNQPQHF
CDR3 length: 14
clone size: .
V gene: TRBV6-2/TRBV6-3

CDR3 protein: CSAFFSRDYYGYTF
CDR3 length: 14
clone size: .
V gene: TRBV20-1

CDR3 protein: CASSVRSENSPLHF
CDR3 length: 14
clone size: few
V gene: TRBV9

CDR3 protein: CAWSARRPYSPTNTGELFF
CDR3 length: 19
clone size: .
V gene: TRBV30

CDR3 protein: CASRAGVYNEQFF
CDR3 length: 13
clone size: many
V gene: TRBV2

CDR3 protein: CASSPPGTGKNIQYF
CDR3 length: 15
clone size: few
V gene: TRBV18

CDR3 protein: CASSSQRVNNEQFF
CDR3 length: 14
clone size: .
V gene: TRBV19

CDR3 protein: CATSLGGGTNNEQFF
CDR3 length: 15
clone size: .
V gene: TRBV15

CDR3 protein: CASSLEGYTGELFF
CDR3 length: 14
clone size: many
V gene: TRBV5-1

CDR3 protein: CASSLGQGREKLFF
CDR3 length: 14
clone size: many
V gene: TRBV7-9

CDR3 protein: CASNTAGQNNEQFF
CDR3 length: 14
clone size: .
V gene: TRBV12-3/TRBV12-4

CDR3 protein: CSASPGLAGDNQFF
CDR3 length: 14
clone size: many
V gene: TRBV20-1

CDR3 protein: CASSIQYEQYF
CDR3 length: 11
clone size: .
V gene: TRBV5-5

CDR3 protein: CSARGRSLSSYEQYF
CDR3 length: 15
clone size: many
V gene: TRBV20-1

CDR3 protein: CASSYMGWCYF
CDR3 length: 11
clone size: many
V gene: TRBV28

CDR3 protein: CASSPLFTEAFF
CDR3 length: 12
clone size: few
V gene: TRBV11-3

CDR3 protein: CASTWDDSGANVLTF
CDR3 length: 15
clone size: few
V gene: TRBV2

CDR3 protein: CATKTSRNEQFF
CDR3 length: 12
clone size: many
V gene: TRBV2

CDR3 protein: CAWSSSGNVSEQFF
CDR3 length: 14
clone size: .
V gene: TRBV30

CDR3 protein: CASSRRGGPNTEAFF
CDR3 length: 15
clone size: many
V gene: TRBV7-2